This T cell receptor (beta chain) comes out of a study of cytomegalovirus exposure and HLA in healthy donors. This CDR3 spans 15 amino acids. V lost 7 bases to trimming and J lost 7 bases; unmatched junction nucleotides: 13. Germline V gives CDR1 SGHAT, CDR2 FQDESV (reference sequence). General study points: The majority of TCR sequences were rare, yet some public TCRs appeared in many donors.

The PCR was carried out with 60 Vbeta primers and 13 Jbeta primers. Repertoires were generated with immunoSEQ multiplex PCR, while TCRdb's copy carries only in-frame clones and drops some. The data contain around 130,000 clones, around 70% of them singletons. In regard to this clone: Its specificity is not known.

Sequenced material: PBMCs. The rearrangement uses TRBV11-1 and TRBJ2-1; 7 nucleotides agree with TRBD1. This clonotype was obtained from a woman aged 35 to 49 in good health and CMV-seropositive. The CDR3 DNA follows: TGTGCCAGCACCCAGATCCGGGACAGAGGGAATGAGCAGTTCTTC. Translated, it gives CASTQIRDRGNEQFF.